This is a list of T cell receptor beta chains from one sample in a study of neoadjuvant anti-PD-1 for oral cavity cancer. Repertoires were generated with immunoSEQ multiplex PCR, while TCRdb's copy carries only in-frame clones and drops some. Of 30,000 to 35,000 clones listed, about 87% are singletons. The sample was PBMCs, taken before nivolumab (anti-PD-1) treatment. The receptors were gathered from a person between 35 and 79 years old with oral cavity squamous cell carcinoma. Both conserved end residues are part of each CDR3. Fields, in order: V gene, J gene, clone size, D gene, CDR3 protein, CDR3 DNA. D genes are given only for firm matches. A clone size is listed for some rows: how often the clone was seen (once, few, many), or a class if it is expanded.

TRBV6-5,TRBJ2-7,NA,NA,CASSTLSGEQYF,TGTGCCAGTTCGACACTGTCTGGCGAGCAGTACTTC
TRBV5-8,TRBJ1-5,NA,NA,CASSLVTFSRGGGNQPQHF,TGTGCCAGCAGCTTGGTTACCTTTAGTCGGGGGGGTGGCAATCAGCCCCAGCATTTT
TRBV19,TRBJ1-4,NA,NA,CASGREKLFF,TGTGCCAGTGGACGGGAAAAACTGTTTTTT
TRBV7-8,TRBJ1-6,NA,NA,CASSLDVPPLHF,TGTGCCAGCAGCTTGGACGTCCCACCCCTCCACTTT
TRBV5-5,TRBJ1-3,NA,NA,CASSLERVDGNTIYF,TGTGCCAGCAGCTTGGAGAGGGTTGATGGAAACACCATATATTTT
TRBV9,TRBJ2-7,NA,TRBD1,CASSVSGTAAYEQYF,TGTGCCAGCAGCGTTTCCGGGACAGCTGCCTACGAGCAGTACTTC
TRBV10-3,TRBJ1-1,NA,NA,CAIRFSDRNTEAFF,TGTGCCATCAGGTTCTCGGACAGGAACACTGAAGCTTTCTTT
TRBV27,TRBJ1-5,NA,TRBD1,CASSLVRGRPQHF,TGTGCCAGCAGTTTAGTCAGGGGGCGGCCCCAGCATTTT
TRBV5-6,TRBJ2-7,NA,NA,CASSLFGANYEQYF,TGTGCCAGCAGCTTGTTCGGGGCGAACTACGAGCAGTACTTC
TRBV7-2,TRBJ2-4,once,TRBD2,CASSQGQTSGADIQYF,TGTGCCAGCAGCCAGGGCCAGACTAGCGGGGCGGACATTCAGTACTTC
TRBV7-2,TRBJ2-7,NA,NA,CASSHTSTLGPPEQYF,TGTGCCAGCAGCCACACCTCGACGTTAGGGCCTCCCGAGCAGTACTTC
TRBV18,TRBJ1-5,few,NA,CASSPGNIGPQHF,TGTGCCAGCTCACCAGGCAACATTGGGCCCCAGCATTTT
TRBV7-8,TRBJ1-1,NA,NA,CASGEWGGMNTEAFF,TGTGCCAGCGGTGAATGGGGGGGGATGAACACTGAAGCTTTCTTT
TRBV6-6,TRBJ1-1,NA,TRBD1,CASSYSRGPGAFF,TGTGCCAGCAGTTACTCGAGGGGGCCGGGAGCTTTCTTT
TRBV28,TRBJ1-2,NA,NA,CASSLGVEGRYTF,TGTGCCAGCAGTTTGGGGGTCGAGGGGCGCTACACCTTC
TRBV5-8,TRBJ2-7,NA,NA,CASSLIEQYF,TGTGCCAGCAGCTTGATCGAGCAGTACTTC
TRBV28,TRBJ2-3,NA,NA,CASSFRIGRADTQYF,TGTGCCAGCAGTTTTAGAATCGGCAGGGCAGATACGCAGTATTTT
TRBV27,TRBJ2-7,NA,TRBD1,CASKVGTGASYEQYF,TGTGCCAGCAAAGTAGGGACAGGGGCATCCTACGAGCAGTACTTC
TRBV7-2,TRBJ1-2,NA,TRBD1,CASSARQGGLYGYTF,TGTGCCAGCAGCGCGCGACAGGGGGGACTCTATGGCTACACCTTC
TRBV9,TRBJ2-2,NA,NA,CASSPWEDTGELFF,TGTGCCAGCAGCCCCTGGGAGGACACCGGGGAGCTGTTTTTT
TRBV19,TRBJ1-4,once,NA,CASSPPPWGGSTNEKLFF,TGTGCCAGTAGTCCGCCGCCTTGGGGTGGGTCAACTAATGAAAAACTGTTTTTT
TRBV5-3,TRBJ1-6,few,NA,CARRDCGGDNSPLHF,TGTGCCAGAAGGGATTGCGGGGGGGATAATTCACCCCTCCACTTT
TRBV7-8,TRBJ2-7,NA,TRBD1,CASSLRIPGQGAFEQYF,TGTGCCAGCAGCTTACGTATACCGGGACAGGGGGCGTTCGAGCAGTACTTC
TRBV10-1,TRBJ2-5,NA,NA,CASSESRRGGTQYF,TGCGCCAGCAGTGAGTCGAGAAGGGGTGGGACCCAGTACTTC
TRBV29-1,TRBJ2-7,once,NA,CSVESRGRNYEQYF,TGCAGCGTTGAATCAAGGGGACGGAACTACGAGCAGTACTTC
TRBV5-1,TRBJ2-1,NA,NA,CASSLEVGIEQFF,TGCGCCAGCAGCTTGGAAGTAGGGATTGAGCAGTTCTTC
TRBV5-1,TRBJ1-1,NA,NA,CASSLAPNTEAFF,TGCGCCAGCAGCTTGGCCCCTAACACTGAAGCTTTCTTT
TRBV2,TRBJ2-2,NA,TRBD1,CASRSGTGTGELFF,TGTGCCAGCAGGTCCGGGACAGGGACCGGGGAGCTGTTTTTT
TRBV6-8,TRBJ1-1,NA,TRBD1,CASSYSKDRLNTEAFF,TGTGCCAGCAGTTACTCCAAGGACAGGTTGAACACTGAAGCTTTCTTT
TRBV5-5,TRBJ1-3,NA,NA,CASSSLPGDSGNTIYF,TGTGCCAGCAGCTCCCTACCAGGAGACTCTGGAAACACCATATATTTT
TRBV11-1,TRBJ2-5,NA,NA,CASSLVAAQGTQYF,TGTGCCAGCAGCTTAGTGGCAGCCCAAGGGACCCAGTACTTC
TRBV7-3,TRBJ1-1,NA,NA,CASSEGSNTEAFF,TGTGCCAGCAGCGAGGGATCTAACACTGAAGCTTTCTTT
TRBV5-8,TRBJ1-5,few,NA,CASSLGGDQPQHF,TGTGCCAGCAGCCTCGGGGGTGATCAGCCCCAGCATTTT
TRBV2,TRBJ2-7,few,NA,CASSELVGADYEQYF,TGTGCCAGCAGTGAATTGGTAGGGGCCGACTACGAGCAGTACTTC
TRBV18,TRBJ2-3,NA,TRBD1,CASSPPTGGTDTQYF,TGTGCCAGCTCACCACCGACAGGGGGCACAGATACGCAGTATTTT
TRBV21-1,TRBJ2-1,NA,NA,CPGGGEQFF,TGTCCCGGGGGCGGGGAGCAGTTCTTC
TRBV5-1,TRBJ2-3,NA,TRBD2,CASSLVRGGTDTQYF,TGCGCCAGCAGCTTGGTCCGGGGGGGCACAGATACGCAGTATTTT
TRBV9,TRBJ2-7,NA,NA,CASSVAGTVTYEQYF,TGTGCCAGCAGCGTAGCGGGGACCGTCACCTACGAGCAGTACTTC
TRBV5-8,TRBJ1-5,NA,NA,CASSRFGREGSNQPQHF,TGTGCCAGCAGCAGATTCGGCAGGGAAGGTAGCAATCAGCCCCAGCATTTT
TRBV9,TRBJ2-3,NA,TRBD2,CASSVAGAGHTDMQYF,TGTGCCAGCAGCGTAGCTGGAGCGGGGCACACAGATATGCAGTATTTT
TRBV19,TRBJ1-3,once,NA,CASSAGPTAAGNTIYF,TGTGCCAGTAGTGCGGGCCCCACGGCGGCCGGAAACACCATATATTTT
TRBV6-5,TRBJ2-3,NA,NA,CASSRGTVSTDTQYF,TGTGCCAGCAGTCGCGGGACTGTGAGCACAGATACGCAGTATTTT
TRBV6-1,TRBJ2-7,NA,NA,CASSDTSSGEQYF,TGTGCCAGCAGTGATACGAGCTCGGGCGAGCAGTACTTC
TRBV7-6,TRBJ2-3,NA,TRBD2,CASSLEAGGSTDTQYF,TGTGCCAGCAGCTTAGAAGCGGGGGGCTCCACAGATACGCAGTATTTT
TRBV5-6,TRBJ2-7,few,NA,CASSLAAVSYEQYF,TGTGCCAGCAGCTTGGCGGCAGTTTCCTACGAGCAGTACTTC
TRBV9,TRBJ1-5,NA,TRBD1,CASSVGQGANQPQHF,TGTGCCAGCAGCGTAGGACAGGGGGCAAATCAGCCCCAGCATTTT